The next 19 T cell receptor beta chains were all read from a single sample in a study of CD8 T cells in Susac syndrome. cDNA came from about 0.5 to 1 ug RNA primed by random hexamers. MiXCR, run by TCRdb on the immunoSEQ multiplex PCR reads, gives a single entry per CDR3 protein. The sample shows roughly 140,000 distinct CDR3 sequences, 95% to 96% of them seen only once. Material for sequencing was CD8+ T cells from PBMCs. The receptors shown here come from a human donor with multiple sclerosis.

Here the CDR3 reads CASSLPSGANVLTF. CDR3 bases: TGTGCCAGCAGCCTCCCGTCGGGGGCCAACGTCCTGACTTTC. V usage is TRBV5-5 and J usage is TRBJ2-6; D call uncertain. CDR1 SGHKS and CDR2 YYEKEE come from the germline V gene (reference sequence). V lost 4 bases and J lost 4, with 9 bases in between. The CDR3 loop spans 14 amino acids.

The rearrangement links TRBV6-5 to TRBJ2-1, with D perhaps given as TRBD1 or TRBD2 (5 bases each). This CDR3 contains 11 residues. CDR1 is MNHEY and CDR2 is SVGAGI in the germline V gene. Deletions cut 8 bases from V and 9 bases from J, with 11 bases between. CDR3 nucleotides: TGTGCCAGCCTTCTTGGGACTGAGCAGTTCTTC. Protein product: CASLLGTEQFF.

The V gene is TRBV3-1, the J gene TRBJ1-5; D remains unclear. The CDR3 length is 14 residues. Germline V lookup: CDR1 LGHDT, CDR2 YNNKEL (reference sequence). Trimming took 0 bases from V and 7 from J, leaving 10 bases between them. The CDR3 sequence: CASSQDSGSQPQHF. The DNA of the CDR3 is TGTGCCAGCAGCCAAGATTCGGGGTCGCAGCCCCAGCATTTT.

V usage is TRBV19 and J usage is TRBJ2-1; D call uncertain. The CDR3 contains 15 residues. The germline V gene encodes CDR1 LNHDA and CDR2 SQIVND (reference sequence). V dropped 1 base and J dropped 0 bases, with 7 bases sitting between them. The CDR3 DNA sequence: TGTGCCAGTAGTATAGGAGGCCCCTCCTACAATGAGCAGTTCTTC. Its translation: CASSIGGPSYNEQFF.

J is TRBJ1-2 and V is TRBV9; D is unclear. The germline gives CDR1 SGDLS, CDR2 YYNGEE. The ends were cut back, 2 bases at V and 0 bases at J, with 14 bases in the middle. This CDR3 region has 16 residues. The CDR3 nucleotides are TGTGCCAGCAGCGTCGCCAGGCCACCAGCTAACTATGGCTACACCTTC. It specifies CASSVARPPANYGYTF.

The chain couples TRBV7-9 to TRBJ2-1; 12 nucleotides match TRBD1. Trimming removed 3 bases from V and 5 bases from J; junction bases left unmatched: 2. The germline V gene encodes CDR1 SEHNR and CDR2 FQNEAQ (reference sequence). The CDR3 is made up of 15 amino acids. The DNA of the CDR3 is TGTGCCAGCAGCTTGGGACAGGGGGCCCACAATGAGCAGTTCTTC. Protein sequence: CASSLGQGAHNEQFF.

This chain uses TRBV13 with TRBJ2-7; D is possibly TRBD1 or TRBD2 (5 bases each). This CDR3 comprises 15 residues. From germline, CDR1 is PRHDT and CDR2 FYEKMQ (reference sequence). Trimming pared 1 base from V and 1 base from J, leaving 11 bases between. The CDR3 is CASSLVGDGSYEQYF. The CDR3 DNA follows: TGTGCCAGCAGCTTAGTGGGGGACGGATCCTACGAGCAGTACTTC.

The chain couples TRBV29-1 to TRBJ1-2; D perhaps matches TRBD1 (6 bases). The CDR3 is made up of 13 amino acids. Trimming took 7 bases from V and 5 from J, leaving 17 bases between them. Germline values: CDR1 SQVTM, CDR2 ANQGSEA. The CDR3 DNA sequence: TGCAGCGCGGAGCCAGGGGATAGGTATGGCTACACCTTC. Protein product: CSAEPGDRYGYTF. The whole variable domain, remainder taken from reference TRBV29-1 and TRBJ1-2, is SAVISQKPSRDICQRGTSLTIQCQVDSQVTMMFWYRQQPGQSLTLIATANQGSEATYESGFVIDKFPISRPNLTFSTLTVSNMSPEDSSIYLCSAEPGDRYGYTFGSGTRLTVV.

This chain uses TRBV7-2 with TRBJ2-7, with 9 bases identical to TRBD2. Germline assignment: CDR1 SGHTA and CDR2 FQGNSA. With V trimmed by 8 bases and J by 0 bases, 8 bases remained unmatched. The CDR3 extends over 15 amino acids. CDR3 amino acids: CASCRTSASSYEQYF. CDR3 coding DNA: TGTGCCAGCTGTCGGACTAGCGCCAGCTCCTACGAGCAGTACTTC.

DNA for the CDR3: TGTGCCAGCAGTTTAGGTCGGGGGGGCTCCTACGAGCAGTACGTC. Translating gives CASSLGRGGSYEQYV. The chain joins TRBV27 to TRBJ2-7; 8 bases agree with TRBD2. This CDR3 has 15 residues. Trimming at V came to 2 bases and at J to 0 bases, leaving 3 bases not matched to a gene. Germline V lookup: CDR1 MNHEY, CDR2 SMNVEV (reference sequence).

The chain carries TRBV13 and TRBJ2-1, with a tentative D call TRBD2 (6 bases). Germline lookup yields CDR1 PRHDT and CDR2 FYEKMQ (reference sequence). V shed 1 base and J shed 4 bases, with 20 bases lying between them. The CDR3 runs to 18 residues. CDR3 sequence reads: CASSLDGLHTLSYNEQFF. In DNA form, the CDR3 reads TGTGCCAGCAGCTTAGACGGACTACACACCCTAAGTTACAATGAGCAGTTCTTC.

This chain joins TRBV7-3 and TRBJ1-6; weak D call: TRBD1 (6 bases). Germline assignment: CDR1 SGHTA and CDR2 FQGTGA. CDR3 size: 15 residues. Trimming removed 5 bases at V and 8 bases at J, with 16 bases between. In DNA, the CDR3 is TGTGCCAGCAGCCAAACTACAGGGTATGATTCACCCCTCCACTTT. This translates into CASSQTTGYDSPLHF.

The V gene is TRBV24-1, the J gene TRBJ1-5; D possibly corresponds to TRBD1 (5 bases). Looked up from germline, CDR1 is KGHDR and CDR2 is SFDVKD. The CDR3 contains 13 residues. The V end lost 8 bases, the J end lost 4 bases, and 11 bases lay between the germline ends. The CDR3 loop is CATNTGPNQPQHF. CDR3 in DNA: TGTGCCACCAACACAGGACCTAATCAGCCCCAGCATTTT.

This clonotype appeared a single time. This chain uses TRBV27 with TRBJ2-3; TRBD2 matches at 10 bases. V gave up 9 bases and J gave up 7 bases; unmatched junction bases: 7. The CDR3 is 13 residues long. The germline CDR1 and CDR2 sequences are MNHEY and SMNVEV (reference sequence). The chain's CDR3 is CASSASGGYTQYF. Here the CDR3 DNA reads TGTGCCAGTTCTGCTAGCGGGGGCTATACGCAGTATTTT.

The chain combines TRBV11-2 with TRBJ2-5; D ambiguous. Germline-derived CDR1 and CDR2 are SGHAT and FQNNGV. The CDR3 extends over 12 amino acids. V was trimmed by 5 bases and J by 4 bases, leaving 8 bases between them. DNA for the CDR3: TGTGCCAGCAGCCCGGATCCAGAGACCCAGTACTTC. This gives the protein CASSPDPETQYF.

CDR3 loop: CAVGAPNTEAFF. CDR3 coding DNA: TGTGCCGTCGGGGCACCGAACACTGAAGCTTTCTTT. The chain is built from TRBV2 and TRBJ1-1, with D possibly matching TRBD1 (5 bases). V was clipped by 11 bases and J by 1 base, with 11 bases between them. Germline V gives CDR1 SNHLY, CDR2 FYNNEI. The CDR3 is made up of 12 amino acids.

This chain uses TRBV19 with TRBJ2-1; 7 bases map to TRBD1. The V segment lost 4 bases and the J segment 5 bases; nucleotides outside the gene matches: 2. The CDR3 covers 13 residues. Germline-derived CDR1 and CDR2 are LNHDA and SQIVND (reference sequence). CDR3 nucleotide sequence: TGTGCCAGTAGTAGGGACAGAAACAATGAGCAGTTCTTC. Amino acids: CASSRDRNNEQFF.

CDR3 sequence (DNA): TGCAGCGTTGAGTCAGGGGTTCACTACGAGCAGTACTTC. Protein product: CSVESGVHYEQYF. The V call is TRBV29-1, the J call TRBJ2-7; tentatively, D is TRBD1 (6 bases). CDR3 size: 13 residues. CDR1 SQVTM and CDR2 ANQGSEA come from the germline V gene. V was shortened by 3 bases and J by 3 bases, with 12 bases between the two germline ends.

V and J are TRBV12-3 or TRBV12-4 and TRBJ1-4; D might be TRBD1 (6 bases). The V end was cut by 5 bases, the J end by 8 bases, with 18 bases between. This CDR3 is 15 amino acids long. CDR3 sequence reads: CASSPEAGAWEKLFF. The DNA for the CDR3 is TGTGCCAGCAGTCCCGAGGCAGGGGCGTGGGAAAAACTGTTTTTT.